The sequence of this T cell receptor beta chain was determined in a study of blood T cell repertoires in COVID-19. Looking at the study overall: PBMCs, B-cell-depleted T cells, or T cells were the source of the cDNA or gDNA that made up the material.

The table lists this clone with a count of one. The V and J ends lost 6 bases and 3 bases respectively, with 6 bases between them. The CDR3 has 12 residues. Original data processing: How many nucleated cells were present was estimated from reference gene primer amplification. This table comes from immunoSEQ multiplex PCR, and its TCRdb copy is limited to in-frame clones, with some not included. The DNA was the basis for D and trimming; V, J and clone size are from that table. The repertoire holds about 120,000 clones, with 80% to 90% as singletons. Sequencing used peripheral blood. The chain couples TRBV12-3 or TRBV12-4 to TRBJ2-1; no clear D gene. The TCR comes from an elderly man with active or convalescent COVID-19. As DNA, the CDR3 is TGTGCCAGCAGAGCCGACTACAATGAGCAGTTCTTC. Translated: CASRADYNEQFF.